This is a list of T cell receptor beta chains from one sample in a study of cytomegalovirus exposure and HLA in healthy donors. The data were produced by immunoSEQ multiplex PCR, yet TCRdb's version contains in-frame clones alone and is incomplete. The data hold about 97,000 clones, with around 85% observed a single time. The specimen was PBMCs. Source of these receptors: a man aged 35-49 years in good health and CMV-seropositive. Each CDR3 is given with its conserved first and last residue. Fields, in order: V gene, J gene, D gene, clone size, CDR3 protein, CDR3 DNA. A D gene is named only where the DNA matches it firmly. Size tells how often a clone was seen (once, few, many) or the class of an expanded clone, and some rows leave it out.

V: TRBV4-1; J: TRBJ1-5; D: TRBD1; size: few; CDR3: CASSPQDRYQPQHF; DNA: TGCGCCAGCAGCCCGCAGGACAGGTACCAGCCCCAGCATTTT
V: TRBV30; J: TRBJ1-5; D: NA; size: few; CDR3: CAWSTDLSNQPQHF; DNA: TGTGCCTGGAGCACAGACCTTAGCAATCAGCCCCAGCATTTT
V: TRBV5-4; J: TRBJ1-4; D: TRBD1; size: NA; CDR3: CASSLGQGGLANEKLFF; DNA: TGTGCCAGCAGCTTGGGACAGGGCGGTTTGGCTAATGAAAAACTGTTTTTT
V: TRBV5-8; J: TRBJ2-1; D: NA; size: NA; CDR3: CASSRGTASYNEQFF; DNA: TGTGCCAGCAGCCGCGGGACAGCTAGCTACAATGAGCAGTTCTTC
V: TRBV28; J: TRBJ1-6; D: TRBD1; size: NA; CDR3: CASSSPDRANSPLHF; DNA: TGTGCCAGCAGTTCCCCGGACAGGGCCAATTCACCCCTCCACTTT
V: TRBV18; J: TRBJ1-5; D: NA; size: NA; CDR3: CASSPQGGGNQPQHF; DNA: TGTGCCAGCTCACCTCAGGGTGGGGGCAATCAGCCCCAGCATTTT
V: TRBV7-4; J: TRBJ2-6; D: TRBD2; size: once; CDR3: CASSPPGLAGGLVGANGLTF; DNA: TGTGCCAGCAGCCCTCCGGGACTAGCGGGGGGGCTCGTCGGGGCCAACGGCCTGACTTTC
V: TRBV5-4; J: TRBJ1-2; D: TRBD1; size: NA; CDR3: CASSIQRGQGDGGYTF; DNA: TGTGCCAGCAGCATCCAACGCGGACAGGGGGACGGTGGCTACACCTTC
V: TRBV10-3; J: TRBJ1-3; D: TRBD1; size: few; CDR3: CAISTGTGIWHNGNTIYF; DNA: TGTGCCATCAGTACAGGGACAGGTATATGGCATAATGGAAACACCATATATTTT
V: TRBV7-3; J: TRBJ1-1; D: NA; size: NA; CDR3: CASSLTGSPNTEAFF; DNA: TGTGCCAGCAGCTTAACGGGCAGTCCCAACACTGAAGCTTTCTTT
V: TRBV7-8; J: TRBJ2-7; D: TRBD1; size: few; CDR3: CASSSAGTEGQQYF; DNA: TGTGCCAGCAGCTCGGCCGGGACAGAAGGACAGCAGTACTTC
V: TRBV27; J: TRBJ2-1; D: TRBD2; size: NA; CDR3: CASGLAGDNRKNEQFF; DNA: TGTGCCAGCGGGCTAGCGGGAGACAATAGGAAGAATGAGCAGTTCTTC
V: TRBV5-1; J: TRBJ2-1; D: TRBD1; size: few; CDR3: CASSLAQGFYNEQFF; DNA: TGCGCCAGCAGCTTGGCACAGGGGTTCTACAATGAGCAGTTCTTC
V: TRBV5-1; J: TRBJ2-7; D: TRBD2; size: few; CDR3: CASSLGSREGNDEQYF; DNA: TGCGCCAGCAGCTTGGGGTCGCGGGAGGGTAACGACGAGCAGTACTTC
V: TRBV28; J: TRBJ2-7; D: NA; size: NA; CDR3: CASSLGGTSYEQYF; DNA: TGTGCCAGCAGTTTAGGCGGGACGTCCTACGAGCAGTACTTC
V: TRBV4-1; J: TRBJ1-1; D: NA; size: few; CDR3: CASSQFRNTEAFF; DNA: TGCGCCAGCAGCCAATTCCGGAACACTGAAGCTTTCTTT
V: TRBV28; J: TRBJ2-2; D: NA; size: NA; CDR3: CASSFPWNTGELFF; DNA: TGTGCCAGCAGTTTCCCGTGGAACACCGGGGAGCTGTTTTTT
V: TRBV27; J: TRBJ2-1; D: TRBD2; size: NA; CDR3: CASSKTSGRAHEQFF; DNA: TGTGCCAGCAGCAAAACTAGCGGGAGGGCCCATGAGCAGTTCTTC
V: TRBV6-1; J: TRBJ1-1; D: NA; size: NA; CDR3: CASSEIGGGTEAFF; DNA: TGTGCCAGCAGTGAAATTGGGGGGGGCACTGAAGCTTTCTTT
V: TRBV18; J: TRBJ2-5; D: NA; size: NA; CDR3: CASSPSLSTGAGETQYF; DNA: TGTGCCAGCTCACCATCCCTTTCAACGGGTGCCGGGGAGACCCAGTACTTC
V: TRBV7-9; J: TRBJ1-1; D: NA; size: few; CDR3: CASSPRQLNTEAFF; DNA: TGTGCCAGCAGCCCCCGACAGTTGAACACTGAAGCTTTCTTT